The rows below give T cell receptor beta chains drawn from one sample of a study of T cell responses to AZD1222 COVID-19 vaccine. Here immunoSEQ multiplex PCR was the method, and the copy in TCRdb shows in-frame clones only, minus some. In the table there are tens of thousands of clones, around nine tenths of which are singletons. The sequenced sample was peripheral blood, obtained on day 0 of AZD1222 vaccination. These receptors came from an adult in good health. Each CDR3 is given with its conserved first and last residue. Fields, in order: D gene, V gene, J gene, CDR3 protein. D genes are given only for firm matches.

TRBD1,TRBV3-1/TRBV3-2,TRBJ1-1,CASSRGQGTEAFF
TRBD1,TRBV2,TRBJ1-2,CASSPRGLGGYTF
NA,TRBV6-5,TRBJ2-3,CASSRTWGTDTQYF
NA,TRBV5-1,TRBJ2-5,CASSWTGAGETQYF
NA,TRBV19,TRBJ1-2,CASSIVGRNYGYTF
TRBD1,TRBV6-5,TRBJ2-7,CASARQGAAYEQYF
NA,TRBV3-1/TRBV3-2,TRBJ2-1,CASSTRSDSREQFF
NA,TRBV3-1/TRBV3-2,TRBJ2-5,CASSQPGTQETQYF
NA,TRBV5-1,TRBJ1-6,CASSRVENSPLHF
TRBD1,TRBV18,TRBJ1-2,CASSANMVEGAGRYGYTF
NA,TRBV19,TRBJ1-5,CASSLRGGSNQPQHF
NA,TRBV11-2,TRBJ1-6,CASSLRGGMGNSPLHF
TRBD1,TRBV27,TRBJ2-3,CATHEGTGLYTQYF
TRBD1,TRBV6-5,TRBJ1-2,CASRGTANYGYTF
TRBD2,TRBV2,TRBJ2-5,CASSETSGAKQGETQYF
NA,TRBV6-6,TRBJ1-5,CASSSQGGEEPQHF
NA,TRBV29-1,TRBJ1-3,CSARARGNTIYF
TRBD2,TRBV7-3,TRBJ2-5,CASSLGTSGGETQYF
TRBD1,TRBV5-1,TRBJ1-3,CASSPLQGENTIYF
NA,TRBV27,TRBJ1-4,CASSIKPNEKLFF
NA,TRBV18,TRBJ1-1,CASSRAGDTEAFF
TRBD1,TRBV29-1,TRBJ2-1,CSVGDRGPYNEQFF
TRBD1,TRBV5-1,TRBJ1-4,CASSLTGGSNEKLFF
NA,TRBV10-3,TRBJ1-5,CAIKEEGGNQPQHF
NA,TRBV6-5,TRBJ1-5,CASRGGLSLNQPQHF